Following are 23 T cell receptor beta chains from one sample sequenced in a study of regulatory T cells in long-lasting Graves disease. According to the study, TCR beta libraries were built with iRepertoire HTBI primers and CDR3-region Arm-PCR. TCRdb fed the multiplex PCR reads into MiXCR, producing one record per CDR3 protein. The sample carries over 500,000 distinct CDR3 sequences, around 17% recorded once. Stated time point: newly diagnosed GD, antithyroid drugs for less than 3 months. PBMC-extracted RNA yielded the TCR library. These data are also associated with another study on T cells in Graves' hyperthyroidism and ophthalmopathy.

The sample consisted of peripheral blood mononuclear cells (PBMCs), taken at new diagnosis, from a patient treated with antithyroid drugs. These receptors were collected from a woman aged 30 to 39 with Graves disease.

This clonotype has ten or more counts. The CDR3 nucleotides read TGCGCCAGCAGCTTGGTGACAGGGGAGGCTGGCTACACCTTC. Translated, it gives CASSLVTGEAGYTF. The rearrangement links TRBV5-1 to TRBJ1-2, with 8 bases aligning to TRBD1. V was pared by 0 bases and J by 7 bases, with 5 bases of the junction left unmatched. This CDR3 has 14 residues. The germline gives CDR1 SGHRS, CDR2 YFSETQ. The complete variable domain, with remaining parts taken from reference TRBV5-1 and TRBJ1-2, reads KAGVTQTPRYLIKTRGQQVTLSCSPISGHRSVSWYQQTPGQGLQFLFEYFSETQRNKGNFPGRFSGRQFSNSRSEMNVSTLELGDSALYLCASSLVTGEAGYTFGSGTRLTVV.

This clonotype was seen a few times. The chain couples TRBV29-1 to TRBJ2-2; 9 positions match TRBD2. Germline CDR1 is SQVTM and CDR2 is ANQGSEA. The CDR3 sequence is 15 residues long. The junction had 7 bases not matched to a gene; V was cut back by 7 bases and J by 1 base. The CDR3 DNA reads as TGCAGCGCCGGGACTAGCATTCTGAACACCGGGGAGCTGTTTTTT. Its protein is CSAGTSILNTGELFF.

The V call is TRBV19, the J call TRBJ1-2; D is perhaps TRBD1 (5 bases). The CDR3 is 14 residues long. In germline, CDR1 is LNHDA, CDR2 SQIVND (reference sequence). V shed 4 bases and J shed 8 bases, with 17 bases lying between them. Written as DNA, the CDR3 is TGTGCCAGTAGTACCGACCGGGACTCCGGCGGCTACACCTTC. Protein: CASSTDRDSGGYTF.

The chain couples TRBV9 to TRBJ2-1; TRBD1 is a possible D gene (5 bases). The ends were cut back, 0 bases at V and 4 bases at J, with 11 bases in the middle. The CDR3 runs 15 residues. Germline CDR1 and CDR2: SGDLS and YYNGEE. CDR3 DNA sequence: TGTGCCAGCAGCGTAGGACAGCAAACTTACAATGAGCAGTTCTTC. Its protein is CASSVGQQTYNEQFF.

At least ten counts were recorded for this clonotype. V usage is TRBV29-1 and J usage is TRBJ1-1; D remains unclear. This CDR3 spans 16 amino acids. The V gene's germline CDR1 is SQVTM and CDR2 ANQGSEA. V was pared by 3 bases and J by 0 bases, with 17 bases between. CDR3: CSVEGVGPVMNTEAFF. CDR3 nucleotides: TGCAGCGTTGAGGGTGTCGGACCTGTTATGAACACTGAAGCTTTCTTT.

This clonotype came up many times. The chain employs TRBV24-1 and TRBJ1-5, with a weak D call TRBD1 (6 bases). The CDR3 contains 13 residues. Trimming cost V 8 bases and J 1 base, with 8 bases left between them. Germline CDR1 is KGHDR and CDR2 is SFDVKD. The CDR3 protein is CATKGQSNQPQHF. In DNA form, the CDR3 reads TGTGCCACCAAAGGACAGAGCAATCAGCCCCAGCATTTT.

The chain combines TRBV12-3 or TRBV12-4 with TRBJ2-7; TRBD1 matches 7 bases. The CDR3 totals 16 residues. J gave up 0 bases and V 6 bases, and 11 bases lay outside the gene matches. The CDR3 loop is CASSHRMGQPSYEQYF. The CDR3 region has the DNA TGTGCCAGCAGCCACCGAATGGGACAGCCCTCCTACGAGCAGTACTTC.

This clonotype was seen more than once but under ten times. This clone may be a read error of a much larger clone one base away. The rearrangement links TRBV29-1 to TRBJ2-2; D is uncertain. V was shortened by 8 bases and J by 7 bases, with 11 bases between the two germline ends. The CDR3 runs to 11 residues. Germline CDR1 is SQVTM and CDR2 is ANQGSEA. This chain's CDR3 is CSPQHGGELFF. The CDR3 region has the DNA TGCAGCCCTCAACACGGCGGGGAGCTGTTTTTT.

Many counts were recorded for this clonotype. The chain recombines TRBV28 with TRBJ2-3, with 7 bases identical to TRBD1. The germline gives CDR1 MDHEN, CDR2 SYDVKM. After removal of 7 bases from V and 3 bases from J, the junction contained 4 bases not matched to a gene. The CDR3 length is 13 residues. This chain's CDR3 is CASTWTGTDTQYF. As DNA, the CDR3 is TGTGCCAGCACATGGACAGGTACAGATACGCAGTATTTT. Looking up the rest from reference TRBV28 and TRBJ2-3 gives the full variable domain: DVKVTQSSRYLVKRTGEKVFLECVQDMDHENMFWYRQDPGLGLRLIYFSYDVKMKEKGDIPEGYSVSREKKERFSLILESASTNQTSMYLCASTWTGTDTQYFGPGTRLTVL.

This clonotype has at least ten counts. This chain connects TRBV28 to TRBJ2-3; the D gene is possibly TRBD2 (5 bases). The V gene lost 8 bases and the J gene lost 4 bases, with 13 bases spanning the gap. The CDR3 sequence is 13 residues long. Per germline, CDR1 MDHEN and CDR2 SYDVKM. This CDR3 reads CASSGPGSDTQYF. The CDR3 nucleotides read TGTGCCAGCTCCGGTCCGGGATCAGATACGCAGTATTTT.

CDR3 protein: CASRATWDSPYEQYF. The CDR3 DNA follows: TGCGCCAGCAGGGCCACCTGGGACAGCCCCTACGAGCAGTACTTC. This chain links TRBV5-1 with TRBJ2-7, with TRBD1 matching over 7 bases. The germline V gene has CDR1 SGHRS and CDR2 YFSETQ. After removal of 5 bases from V and 2 bases from J, the junction contained 10 bases not matched to a gene. The CDR3 covers 15 residues.

This clonotype showed up many times. The chain combines TRBV20-1 with TRBJ1-1; TRBD1 is a possible D gene (5 bases). The V and J ends lost 1 base and 2 bases respectively, with 8 bases between them. This CDR3 is 13 amino acids long. Germline V gene lookup returns CDR1 DFQATT and CDR2 SNEGSKA (reference sequence). CDR3 in amino acids: CSARGTINTEAFF. CDR3 DNA sequence: TGCAGTGCTAGAGGGACAATAAACACTGAAGCTTTCTTT.

In its sample, this clonotype was seen many times. The V and J genes are TRBV28 and TRBJ2-5, with no clear D. The CDR3 contains 15 residues. Germline CDR1 reads MDHEN; CDR2 reads SYDVKM. V dropped 2 bases and J dropped 1 base, with 11 bases sitting between them. The CDR3, as DNA: TGTGCCAGCAGTTTACCTCTGGCGTTCCAAGAGACCCAGTACTTC. Amino acids: CASSLPLAFQETQYF.

The chain is built from TRBV18 and TRBJ2-5; D may be TRBD2 (5 bases). Germline-derived CDR1 and CDR2 are KGHSH and LQKENI. Trimming stripped 3 bases from V and 9 bases from J, with 17 bases between. This CDR3 is built from 14 residues. This CDR3 is CASSPQERVEAQYF. In DNA, the CDR3 is TGTGCCAGCTCACCGCAAGAGAGGGTGGAGGCCCAGTACTTC. Using reference TRBV18 and TRBJ2-5 for the parts outside the CDR3, the full variable domain is NAGVMQNPRHLVRRRGQEARLRCSPMKGHSHVYWYRQLPEEGLKFMVYLQKENIIDESGMPKERFSAEFPKEGPSILRIQQVVRGDSAAYFCASSPQERVEAQYFGPGTRLLVL.

The sample holds a few counts of this clonotype. At one boundary the junction diverges from the germline segment, which might be a read error. The chain combines TRBV25-1 with TRBJ2-1, with D unclear. From germline, CDR1 is MGHDK and CDR2 SYGVNS. This CDR3 is built from 15 residues. The CDR3 loop is CASRERVSSYNEQLF. CDR3 nucleotide sequence: TGTGCCAGCAGAGAACGCGTAAGCTCCTACAATGAGCAGCTCTTC.

This clonotype was observed at least ten times. V usage is TRBV20-1 and J usage is TRBJ1-1; D perhaps matches TRBD1 (6 bases). Trimming shortened V by 4 bases and J by 0 bases, and 12 bases separated the two germline ends. Germline-derived CDR1 and CDR2 are DFQATT and SNEGSKA (reference sequence). The CDR3 is 14 amino acids. In nucleotides, the CDR3 is TGCAGTGCTAAGGGGGGTGGGGTGAACACTGAAGCTTTCTTT. Translated: CSAKGGGVNTEAFF.

This clonotype has a handful of counts. V gene TRBV30 combines with J gene TRBJ2-1; weak D call: TRBD2 (6 bases). CDR1 and CDR2 (germline): GTSNPN, SVGIG (reference sequence). Trimming stripped 0 bases from V and 0 bases from J, with 12 bases between. The CDR3 is 16 amino acids. The CDR3, as DNA: TGTGCCTGGAGTGTCCCATACGGGAGCTCCTACAATGAGCAGTTCTTC. It translates to CAWSVPYGSSYNEQFF.

This clonotype has at least ten counts. V usage is TRBV28 and J usage is TRBJ2-3; D remains ambiguous. There are 16 residues in the CDR3. Trimming removed 6 bases at V and 0 bases at J, with 16 bases between. Germline CDR1 MDHEN, CDR2 SYDVKM. CDR3 region: CASRAAGYSSTDTQYF. CDR3 nucleotide sequence: TGTGCCAGCAGAGCCGCCGGATACTCTAGCACAGATACGCAGTATTTT.

This clonotype has a handful of counts. The chain joins TRBV19 to TRBJ2-3; 7 bases match TRBD2. V shed 5 bases, J shed 5 bases, and the junction held 10 bases outside the gene matches. CDR1 LNHDA and CDR2 SQIVND come from the germline V gene (reference sequence). The CDR3 length is 15 residues. The CDR3 region is CASSYRDYGRDTQYF. The CDR3 coding sequence is TGTGCCAGTAGTTACCGGGACTACGGAAGAGATACGCAGTATTTT.

The CDR3 DNA is TGTGCCAGCACTCCTGCGGACTTCACAGATACGCAGTATTTT. It yields the protein CASTPADFTDTQYF. This chain joins TRBV28 and TRBJ2-3; maybe TRBD2 (5 bases). V lost 7 bases and J lost 2, with 13 bases in between. Germline V gene data show CDR1 as MDHEN and CDR2 as SYDVKM. CDR3 length: 14 residues.

The chain links TRBV20-1 to TRBJ2-7; D unresolved. This CDR3 is 17 amino acids long. The germline gives CDR1 DFQATT, CDR2 SNEGSKA (reference sequence). V lost 1 base, J lost 3 bases, and 22 bases lay in between. The chain's CDR3 is CSARAPTTGPVLYEQYF. The CDR3 DNA follows: TGCAGTGCTAGAGCTCCCACCACGGGCCCAGTCCTCTACGAGCAGTACTTC.

This clonotype was detected only a few times. The chain links TRBV2 to TRBJ1-2; tentatively, D is TRBD1 (6 bases). CDR1 and CDR2 from the germline V gene are SNHLY and FYNNEI. This CDR3 is built from 14 residues. V lost 3 bases, J lost 2 bases, and 10 bases lay in between. CDR3 in DNA: TGTGCCAGCAGTGATAGGGGACACAACTATGGCTACACCTTC. Protein sequence: CASSDRGHNYGYTF.

In its sample, this clonotype was seen a few times. V is TRBV4-1 and J is TRBJ2-7; 9 positions agree with TRBD2. With V trimmed by 1 base and J by 6 bases, 7 bases remained unmatched. Germline V lookup: CDR1 MGHRA, CDR2 YSYEKL. This CDR3 is built from 15 residues. The CDR3: CASSQVGAGGSEQYF. The CDR3 bases are TGCGCCAGCAGCCAAGTTGGAGCGGGAGGATCCGAGCAGTACTTC.